This T cell receptor (beta chain) was sequenced during a study of T-cell memory formation after mild COVID-19. Study observations and caveats: CD8+ contracting clones occupied EMRA, while CD4+ ones occupied mainly CM and EM.

This CDR3 is built from 14 residues. The V and J ends lost 1 base and 2 bases respectively, with 8 bases between them. Germline lookup yields CDR1 SGHTA and CDR2 FQGNSA. With regard to this clonotype: Its antigen is undetermined.

TCRdb recomputed calls from the 5' RACE reads with MiXCR, one row per CDR3 protein. This sample yields 150,000 to 200,000 distinct CDR3 sequences, of which more than 9% are seen a single time; less than 4% belongs to the top ten. Specimen: PBMCs or a T cell subset sorted from them (not recorded which). V and J are TRBV7-2 and TRBJ1-2, with D unclear. The receptor was isolated from a man in his late teens or twenties who had mild COVID-19 (a few samples of this study predate the infection). Cell type and time point are not known. In DNA form, the CDR3 reads TGTGCCAGCAGCTTAGAGGGCCGGAACTATGGCTACACCTTC. It translates to CASSLEGRNYGYTF.